What follows describes a single T cell receptor (beta chain). Its specificity is unknown. The source of the sample is a study of graft-versus-host responses after intestinal transplantation. Study-level background: Each recipient received anti-thymocyte globulin induction, then tacrolimus and steroids for around three years. Overall study results and limits: Levels of circulating GvH clones at their peak were associated with early post-transplant HvG declines. Marrow from the recipient contained GvH clones, some of which had appeared first in ileum or blood.

The table came from immunoSEQ multiplex PCR; TCRdb's copy has only in-frame clones and leaves some out. The repertoire holds 90,000 or so clones, around 84% seen once, with approximately 0.88% in the top ten. Germline V gives CDR1 MNHNS, CDR2 SASEGT. V lost 8 bases, J lost 0 bases, and 10 bases lay in between. This CDR3 region has 13 residues. This TCR was sampled from a human donor who received an intestinal transplant. The rearrangement links TRBV6-1 to TRBJ1-1; a possible D gene is TRBD1 (5 bases). The sequencing here drew on unstimulated CD4+ T cells sorted from spleen or lymph node cells, taken before intestinal transplant. The CDR3 loop is CASLRGLNTEAFF. DNA for the CDR3: TGTGCCAGCCTTAGGGGTTTGAACACTGAAGCTTTCTTT.